The rows below give T cell receptor beta chains drawn from one sample of a study of long-term antiretroviral therapy in people with HIV. Measured with immunoSEQ multiplex PCR; TCRdb has only the in-frame clones, and not every one. This sample carries 30,000 to 35,000 clones, approximately 85% of them seen once, and the ten largest clones take less than 5%. The starting material was unsorted PBMCs, obtained 0.8 years before starting antiretroviral therapy. The receptors shown here come from a young man with HIV. Both conserved end residues are part of each CDR3. D genes are given only for firm matches. Clone size is not always given. Where it is, it says once, few, many or a class for expanded clones.

j_call d_call clone_size v_call cdr3_aa cdr3_nt
TRBJ1-1 NA NA TRBV6-1 CASSVGNTEAFF TGTGCCAGCAGTGTGGGTAACACTGAAGCTTTCTTT
TRBJ2-7 NA few TRBV6-5 CASLRPSYEQYF TGTGCCAGCCTTCGTCCGTCCTACGAGCAGTACTTC
TRBJ1-2 NA NA TRBV5-4 CASSIGGYGYTF TGTGCCAGCAGTATCGGGGGCTATGGCTACACCTTC
TRBJ2-7 TRBD1 once TRBV2 CASSDGGQAYEQYF TGTGCCAGCAGTGATGGCGGACAGGCGTACGAGCAGTACTTC
TRBJ1-3 NA NA TRBV29-1 CSALRGEGNTIYF TGCAGCGCCTTGAGGGGGGAAGGAAACACCATATATTTT
TRBJ2-1 NA NA TRBV5-4 CASSLGTAGRWEQFF TGTGCCAGCAGCTTGGGTACGGCGGGCCGCTGGGAGCAGTTCTTC
TRBJ2-1 TRBD2 NA TRBV30 CAGHRVTSDNSYNEQFF TGTGCCGGACACAGGGTGACTAGCGATAACTCCTACAATGAGCAGTTCTTC
TRBJ1-6 NA NA TRBV18 CASATGSSPLHF TGTGCCAGCGCCACAGGGAGTTCACCCCTCCACTTT
TRBJ2-4 NA NA TRBV27 CASSLFSGKNIQYF TGTGCCAGCAGCCTGTTTAGCGGAAAAAACATTCAGTACTTC
TRBJ2-7 NA NA TRBV19 CASSIPGDRGFYEQYF TGTGCCAGTAGTATTCCTGGGGACCGAGGCTTCTACGAGCAGTACTTC
TRBJ1-1 NA few TRBV18 CASSPPADRTEAFF TGTGCCAGCTCACCACCGGCGGACAGAACTGAAGCTTTCTTT
TRBJ2-7 TRBD2 once TRBV6-5 CASSPSGYEQYF TGTGCCAGCAGTCCTAGCGGCTACGAGCAGTACTTC
TRBJ1-1 NA NA TRBV2 CASRLPKQGSLSNTEAFF TGTGCCAGCAGACTCCCGAAACAGGGATCTTTATCGAACACTGAAGCTTTCTTT
TRBJ1-5 NA NA TRBV6-1 CASSGQPTSNQPQHF TGTGCCAGCAGTGGACAGCCGACGAGCAATCAGCCCCAGCATTTT
TRBJ2-3 TRBD2 NA TRBV5-1 CASSRDGRQDTQYF TGCGCCAGCAGCCGAGACGGGAGGCAAGATACGCAGTATTTT
TRBJ1-1 NA NA TRBV6-4 CASSVTALNTEAFF TGTGCCAGCAGTGTCACAGCCTTGAACACTGAAGCTTTCTTT
TRBJ1-3 NA NA TRBV7-2 CASSLAPTGSGNTIYF TGTGCCAGCAGCTTAGCCCCGACGGGCTCTGGAAACACCATATATTTT
TRBJ2-1 TRBD2 NA TRBV6-1 CASSGSRGSSYNEQFF TGTGCCAGCAGTGGTTCGCGGGGGAGCTCCTACAATGAGCAGTTCTTC
TRBJ2-5 NA NA TRBV5-1 CASSLAPSQETQYF TGCGCCAGCAGCTTGGCCCCGTCACAAGAGACCCAGTACTTC
TRBJ2-1 NA NA TRBV6-6 CASSHTYNEQFF TGTGCCAGCAGTCACACGTACAATGAGCAGTTCTTC
TRBJ2-7 TRBD2 few TRBV4-3 CASSQGRLAGYEQYF TGCGCCAGCAGCCAGGGGAGACTAGCGGGATACGAGCAGTACTTC
TRBJ2-1 TRBD2 NA TRBV14 CASSQVGLAGVIYNEQFF TGTGCCAGCAGCCAAGTCGGACTAGCGGGAGTGATCTACAATGAGCAGTTCTTC
TRBJ2-7 NA NA TRBV21-1 CASSGTGNLLGQYF TGTGCCAGCAGCGGGACTGGGAACCTACTCGGGCAGTACTTC
TRBJ2-2 NA few TRBV4-2 CASSQEWRGRATGELFF TGTGCCAGCAGCCAAGAGTGGAGAGGTCGGGCGACCGGGGAGCTGTTTTTT
TRBJ1-6 NA few TRBV4-1 CASSQAGSPPHF TGCGCCAGCAGCCAAGCTGGTTCCCCACCCCACTTT
TRBJ2-7 TRBD1 NA TRBV19 CASSISPTGRYEQYF TGTGCCAGTAGTATATCGCCGACAGGGCGCTACGAGCAGTACTTC
TRBJ2-7 NA NA TRBV27 CASSLQGYGGYEQYF TGTGCCAGCAGTCTCCAGGGGTACGGGGGCTACGAGCAGTACTTC
TRBJ1-5 NA NA TRBV19 CASSIAQGWVSNQPQHF TGTGCCAGTAGTATAGCCCAGGGCTGGGTGAGCAATCAGCCCCAGCATTTT
TRBJ1-1 TRBD1 NA TRBV7-9 CASRSPQGGEAFF TGTGCCAGCAGGTCCCCACAGGGGGGTGAAGCTTTCTTT
TRBJ2-3 TRBD2 NA TRBV30 CAWRGLGLAGRKDTQYF TGTGCCTGGAGAGGCCTGGGACTAGCGGGAAGGAAGGATACGCAGTATTTT
TRBJ2-2 NA once TRBV2 CASSEMPSGYTGELFF TGTGCCAGCAGTGAAATGCCCTCGGGGTACACCGGGGAGCTGTTTTTT